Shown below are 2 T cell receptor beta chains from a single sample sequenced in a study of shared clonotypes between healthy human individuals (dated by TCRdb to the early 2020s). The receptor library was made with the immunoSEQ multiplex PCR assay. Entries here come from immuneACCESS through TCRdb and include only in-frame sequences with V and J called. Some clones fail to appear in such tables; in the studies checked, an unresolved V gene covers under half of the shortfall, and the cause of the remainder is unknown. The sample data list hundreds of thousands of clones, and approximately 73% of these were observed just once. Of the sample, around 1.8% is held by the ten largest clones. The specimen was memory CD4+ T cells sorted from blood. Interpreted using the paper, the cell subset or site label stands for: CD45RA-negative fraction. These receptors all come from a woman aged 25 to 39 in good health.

The DNA for the CDR3 is TGTGCCAGCAGCCCACGGACAGATGTGAACACTGAAGCTTTCTTT. Protein product: CASSPRTDVNTEAFF. The V and J genes are TRBV7-9 and TRBJ1-1; the D gene is possibly TRBD1 (6 bases). Looked up from germline, CDR1 is SEHNR and CDR2 is FQNEAQ (reference sequence). Trimming left V 5 bases short and J 0 bases short, with 13 bases between. The CDR3 sequence is 15 residues long. Together with reference TRBV7-9 and TRBJ1-1, the CDR3 gives the full variable domain: DTGVSQNPRHKITKRGQNVTFRCDPISEHNRLYWYRQTLGQGPEFLTYFQNEAQLEKSRLLSDRFSAERPKGSFSTLEIQRTEQGDSAMYLCASSPRTDVNTEAFFGQGTRLTVV.

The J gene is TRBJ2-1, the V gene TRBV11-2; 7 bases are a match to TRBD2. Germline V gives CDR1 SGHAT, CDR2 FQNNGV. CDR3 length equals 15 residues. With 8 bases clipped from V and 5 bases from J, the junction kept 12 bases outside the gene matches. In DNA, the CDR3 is TGTGCCAGCCGTCGGGCTAGCGGCGCGAACAATGAGCAGTTCTTC. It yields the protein CASRRASGANNEQFF.